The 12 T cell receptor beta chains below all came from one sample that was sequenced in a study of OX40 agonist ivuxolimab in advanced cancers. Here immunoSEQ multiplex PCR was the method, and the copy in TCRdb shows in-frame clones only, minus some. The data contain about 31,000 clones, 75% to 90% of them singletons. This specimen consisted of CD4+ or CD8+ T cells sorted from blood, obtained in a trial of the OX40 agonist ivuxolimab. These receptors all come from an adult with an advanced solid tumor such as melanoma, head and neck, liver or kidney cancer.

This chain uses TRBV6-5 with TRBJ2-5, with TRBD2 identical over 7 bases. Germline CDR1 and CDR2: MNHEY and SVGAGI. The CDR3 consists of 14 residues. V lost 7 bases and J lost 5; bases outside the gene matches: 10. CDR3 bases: TGTGCCAGCAAGAGGGCGGGAGATTTGGAGACCCAGTACTTC. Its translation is CASKRAGDLETQYF.

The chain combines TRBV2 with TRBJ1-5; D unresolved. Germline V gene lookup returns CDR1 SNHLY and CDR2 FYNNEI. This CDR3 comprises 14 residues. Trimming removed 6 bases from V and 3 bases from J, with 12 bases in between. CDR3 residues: CASSERRNNQPQHF. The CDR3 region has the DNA TGTGCCAGCAGCGAAAGACGGAACAATCAGCCCCAGCATTTT.

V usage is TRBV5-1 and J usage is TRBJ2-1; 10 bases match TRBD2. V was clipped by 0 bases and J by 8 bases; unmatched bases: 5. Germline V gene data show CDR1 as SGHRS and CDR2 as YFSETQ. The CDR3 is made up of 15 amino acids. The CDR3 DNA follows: TGCGCCAGCAGCTTGGGTCTAGCGGGAGTCGATGAGCAGTTCTTC. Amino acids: CASSLGLAGVDEQFF.

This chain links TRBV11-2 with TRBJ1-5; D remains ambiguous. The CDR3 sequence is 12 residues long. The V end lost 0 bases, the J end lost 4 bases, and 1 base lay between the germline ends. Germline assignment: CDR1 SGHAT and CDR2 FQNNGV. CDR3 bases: TGTGCCAGCAGCTTAGAGAATCAGCCCCAGCATTTT. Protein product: CASSLENQPQHF.

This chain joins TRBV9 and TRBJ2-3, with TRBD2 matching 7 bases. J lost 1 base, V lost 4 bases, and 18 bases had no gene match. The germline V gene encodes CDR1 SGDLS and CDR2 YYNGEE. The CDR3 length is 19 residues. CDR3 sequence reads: CASSPSAGVSWGGTDTQYF. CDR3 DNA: TGTGCCAGCAGCCCATCTGCGGGAGTTAGTTGGGGGGGCACAGATACGCAGTATTTT.

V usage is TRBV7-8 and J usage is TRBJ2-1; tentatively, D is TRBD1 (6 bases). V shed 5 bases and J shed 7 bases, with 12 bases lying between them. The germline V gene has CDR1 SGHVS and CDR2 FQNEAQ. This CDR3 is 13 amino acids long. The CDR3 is CASSVGTPNEQFF. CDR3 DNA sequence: TGTGCCAGCAGCGTCGGGACACCGAATGAGCAGTTCTTC. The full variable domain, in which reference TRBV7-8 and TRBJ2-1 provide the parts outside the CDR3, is GAGVSQSPRYKVAKRGQDVALRCDPISGHVSLFWYQQALGQGPEFLTYFQNEAQLDKSGLPSDRFFAERPEGSVSTLKIQRTQQEDSAVYLCASSVGTPNEQFFGPGTRLTVL.

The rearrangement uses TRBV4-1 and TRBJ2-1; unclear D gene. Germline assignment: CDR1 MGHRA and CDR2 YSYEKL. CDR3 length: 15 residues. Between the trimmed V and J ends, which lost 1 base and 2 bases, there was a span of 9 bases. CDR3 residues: CASSQAGGTYNEQFF. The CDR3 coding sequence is TGCGCCAGCAGCCAAGCAGGCGGTACCTACAATGAGCAGTTCTTC.

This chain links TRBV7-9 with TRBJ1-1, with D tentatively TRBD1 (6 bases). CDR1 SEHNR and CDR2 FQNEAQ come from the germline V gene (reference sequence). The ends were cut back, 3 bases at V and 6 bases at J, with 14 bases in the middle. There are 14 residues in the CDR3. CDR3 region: CASSFSPGDPEAFF. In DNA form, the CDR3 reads TGTGCCAGCAGCTTTAGTCCAGGGGACCCTGAAGCTTTCTTT.

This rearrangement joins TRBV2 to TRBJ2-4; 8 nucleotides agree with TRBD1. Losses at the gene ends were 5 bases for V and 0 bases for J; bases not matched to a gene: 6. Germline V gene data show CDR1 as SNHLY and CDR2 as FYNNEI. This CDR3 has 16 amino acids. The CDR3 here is CASSQGARLAKNIQYF. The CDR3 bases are TGTGCCAGCAGTCAGGGGGCGAGACTAGCCAAAAACATTCAGTACTTC.

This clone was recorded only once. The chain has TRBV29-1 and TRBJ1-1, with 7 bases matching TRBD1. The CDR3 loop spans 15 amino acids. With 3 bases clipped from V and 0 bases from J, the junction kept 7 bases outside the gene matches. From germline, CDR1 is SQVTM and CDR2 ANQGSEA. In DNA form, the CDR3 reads TGCAGCGTTGATAATCCGACAGGGTTGAACACTGAAGCTTTCTTT. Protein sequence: CSVDNPTGLNTEAFF.

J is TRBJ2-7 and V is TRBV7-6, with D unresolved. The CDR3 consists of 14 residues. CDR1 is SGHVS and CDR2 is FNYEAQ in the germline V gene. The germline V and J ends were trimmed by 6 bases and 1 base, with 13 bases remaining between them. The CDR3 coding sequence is TGTGCCAGCAGTTTAAACTTGGCTTCCTACGAGCAGTACTTC. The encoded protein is CASSLNLASYEQYF.

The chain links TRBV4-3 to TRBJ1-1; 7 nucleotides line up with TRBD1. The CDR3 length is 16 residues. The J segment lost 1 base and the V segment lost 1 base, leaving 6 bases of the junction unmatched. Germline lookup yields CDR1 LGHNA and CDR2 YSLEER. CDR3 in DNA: TGCGCCAGCAGCCAAGGTTGGGACAGCCGGAACACTGAAGCTTTCTTT. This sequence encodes CASSQGWDSRNTEAFF.